This passage covers 10 T cell receptor beta chains from one sample sequenced in a study of blood T cell repertoires in COVID-19. TCRdb keeps only in-frame clones here, not all; method: immunoSEQ multiplex PCR. Here the sample spans fewer than 350,000 clones, roughly 79% being singletons. The sample taken for sequencing was peripheral blood. These receptors all come from an older woman with active or convalescent COVID-19.

The chain recombines TRBV6-6 with TRBJ1-5, with 7 positions matching TRBD1. The CDR3 is 15 amino acids. Germline CDR1 reads MNHNY; CDR2 reads SVGAGI (reference sequence). V gave up 2 bases and J gave up 4 bases; unmatched junction bases: 5. This chain's CDR3 is CASSYQGQPNQPQHF. The CDR3 DNA sequence: TGTGCCAGCAGTTACCAGGGACAGCCTAATCAGCCCCAGCATTTT.

V and J are TRBV4-1 and TRBJ2-2; 7 bases line up with TRBD1. CDR1 and CDR2 from the germline V gene are MGHRA and YSYEKL. Germline trimming cut 5 bases from V and 0 bases from J; bases unmatched to any gene: 6. The CDR3 consists of 16 residues. As DNA, the CDR3 is TGCGCCAGCAGCTACCCGGGACAGTCGAACACCGGGGAGCTGTTTTTT. This encodes CASSYPGQSNTGELFF.

The rearrangement links TRBV5-1 to TRBJ1-2; 9 bases align to TRBD1. This CDR3 spans 16 amino acids. V dropped 2 bases and J dropped 2; count of bases not matched to a gene: 7. CDR1 and CDR2 from the germline V gene are SGHRS and YFSETQ. The CDR3 DNA sequence: TGCGCCAGCAGCTTCGCCGAGGGACAGGGCAACTATGGCTACACCTTC. Translated, it gives CASSFAEGQGNYGYTF.

The gene calls are TRBV19 and TRBJ2-3; 9 nucleotides align to TRBD2. This CDR3 is built from 15 residues. Trimming at V came to 3 bases and at J to 2 bases, leaving 3 bases not matched to a gene. The germline CDR1 and CDR2 sequences are LNHDA and SQIVND (reference sequence). The DNA for the CDR3 is TGTGCCAGTAGTATTGGACTAGCGCTCACAGATACGCAGTATTTT. Translation gives CASSIGLALTDTQYF.

Only a few counts were recorded for this clone. V usage is TRBV5-4 and J usage is TRBJ1-6; the match to TRBD1 covers 9 bases. CDR3 length equals 15 residues. Looked up from germline, CDR1 is SGHNT and CDR2 is YYREEE (reference sequence). V lost 4 bases and J lost 7; bases outside the gene matches: 6. The CDR3 is CASSAGGQGNSPLHF. The CDR3 coding sequence is TGTGCCAGCAGCGCGGGGGGACAGGGAAATTCACCCCTCCACTTT.

CDR3 amino acids: CASSIVEGAPYNEQFF. CDR3 in DNA: TGTGCCAGTAGTATAGTCGAGGGGGCCCCCTACAATGAGCAGTTCTTC. The chain couples TRBV19 to TRBJ2-1; 7 bases are shared with TRBD1. V shed 1 base, J shed 2 bases, and the junction held 5 bases outside the gene matches. CDR3 size: 16 residues. Germline CDR1 LNHDA, CDR2 SQIVND (reference sequence).

This clone was observed many times. The V call is TRBV14, the J call TRBJ2-7, with D unclear. V was cut by 6 bases and J by 0 bases, with 12 bases left in between. This CDR3 contains 14 residues. The germline gives CDR1 SGHDN, CDR2 FVKESK. CDR3 residues: CASSSPSGSYEQYF. The CDR3 region has the DNA TGTGCCAGCAGTTCCCCCTCAGGCTCCTACGAGCAGTACTTC.

The rearrangement joins TRBV3-1 (or the pseudogene TRBV3-2) to TRBJ1-1, with TRBD1 as a possible D gene (5 bases). This CDR3 has 14 residues. CDR1 and CDR2 (germline): LGHDT, YNNKEL (reference sequence). V lost 4 bases to trimming and J lost 2 bases, with 11 bases between them. In DNA form, the CDR3 reads TGTGCCAGCAGCCGCCTAGACAGAAACACTGAAGCTTTCTTT. Translation: CASSRLDRNTEAFF.

The J gene is TRBJ1-4, the V gene TRBV15; TRBD1 is a possible D gene (5 bases). Trimming shortened V by 8 bases and J by 7 bases, and 26 bases separated the two germline ends. Germline V CDR1 and CDR2: LNHNV, YYDKDF (reference sequence). CDR3 length: 17 amino acids. CDR3 amino acids: CATSDRDLAGWGEKLFF. The CDR3 DNA reads TGTGCCACCTCTGACCGGGACTTAGCGGGTTGGGGTGAAAAACTGTTTTTT.

This sequence joins TRBV5-4 and TRBJ2-5, with TRBD2 matching over 10 bases. Germline CDR1 and CDR2: SGHNT and YYREEE (reference sequence). The CDR3 runs to 16 residues. V lost 4 bases, J lost 1 base, and 7 bases stayed unmatched. The CDR3 bases are TGTGCCAGCAGCGCTTCCAGCGGGGGGGCCCAAGAGACCCAGTACTTC. This codes for CASSASSGGAQETQYF.